A single TCR beta chain is shown here with its context. Its cognate antigen is unknown. The data derive from a study of cytotoxic CD8 clonotypes in ibrutinib-treated CLL. In the study overall: Within the patient group, eleven to twelve were relapsed/refractory and approximately 14 treatment-naive, and 17 to 18 were IGHV unmutated. Among responders, roughly 25 were partial and 2 complete; after median approximately six years, approximately 15 stayed remitted and around twelve progressed.

CDR1 is SGHVS and CDR2 is FQNEAQ in the germline V gene. With 5 bases removed from V and 3 bases from J, the gap between germline ends came to 11 bases. This CDR3 is 13 amino acids long. Assay: immunoSEQ multiplex PCR; the TCRdb copy retains only in-frame clones and omits some. This sample has 150,000 to 200,000 clones, with roughly 88% found just once. Study observations and caveats: Baseline-level clonality went beyond age-matched healthy donors and moved in step with circulating CD8+ T-cell counts.

The sequencing used PBMCs, collected at disease progression, from a patient treated with ibrutinib. This TCR came from a human donor with chronic lymphocytic leukemia. The chain combines TRBV7-8 with TRBJ2-7; D is perhaps TRBD1 (5 bases). The chain's CDR3 is CASSPDRIYEQYF. The CDR3 DNA follows: TGTGCCAGCAGCCCAGACAGAATCTACGAGCAGTACTTC.